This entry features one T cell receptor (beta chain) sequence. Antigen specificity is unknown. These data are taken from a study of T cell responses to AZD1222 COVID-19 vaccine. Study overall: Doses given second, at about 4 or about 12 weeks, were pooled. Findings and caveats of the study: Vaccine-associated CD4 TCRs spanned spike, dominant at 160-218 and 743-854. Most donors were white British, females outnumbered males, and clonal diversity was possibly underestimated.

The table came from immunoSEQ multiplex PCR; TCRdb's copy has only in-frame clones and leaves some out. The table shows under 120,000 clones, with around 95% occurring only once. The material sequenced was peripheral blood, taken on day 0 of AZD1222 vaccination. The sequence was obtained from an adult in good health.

The CDR3 loop is CASSMGYGSSYEQYF. The CDR3 nucleotides are TGTGCCAGTAGTATGGGTTACGGGAGCTCCTACGAGCAGTACTTC. This chain links TRBV19 with TRBJ2-7; weak D call: TRBD2 (6 bases). Germline CDR1 reads LNHDA; CDR2 reads SQIVND (reference sequence). V lost 3 bases and J 0 bases, leaving 12 bases between the germline ends. The CDR3 has 15 amino acids.